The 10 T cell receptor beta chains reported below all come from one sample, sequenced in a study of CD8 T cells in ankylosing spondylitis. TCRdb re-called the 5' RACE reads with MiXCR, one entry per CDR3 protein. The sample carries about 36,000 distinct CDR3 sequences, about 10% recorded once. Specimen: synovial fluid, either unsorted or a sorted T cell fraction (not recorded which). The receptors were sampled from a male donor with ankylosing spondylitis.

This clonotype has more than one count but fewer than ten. This chain's CDR3 is CASSLRTGPYEQYF. The CDR3 coding sequence is TGTGCCAGCAGTTTAAGGACAGGTCCCTACGAGCAGTACTTC. The chain employs TRBV28 and TRBJ2-7; 7 nucleotides line up with TRBD1. The germline gives CDR1 MDHEN, CDR2 SYDVKM. After removal of 2 bases from V and 2 bases from J, the junction contained 3 bases not matched to a gene. This CDR3 comprises 14 residues.

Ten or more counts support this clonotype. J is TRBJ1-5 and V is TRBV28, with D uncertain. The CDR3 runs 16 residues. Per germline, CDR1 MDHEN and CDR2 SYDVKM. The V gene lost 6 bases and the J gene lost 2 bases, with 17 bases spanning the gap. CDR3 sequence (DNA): TGTGCCAGCAGCATGCCCCATTGGGATGGCAATCAGCCCCAGCATTTT. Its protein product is CASSMPHWDGNQPQHF.

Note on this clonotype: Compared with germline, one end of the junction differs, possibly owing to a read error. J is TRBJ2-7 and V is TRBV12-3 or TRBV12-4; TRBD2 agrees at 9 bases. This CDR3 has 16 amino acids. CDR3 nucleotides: TGTGGCAGCAGTTCCGGCCCTAGCGGGAACTCCTACGAGCAGTACTTC. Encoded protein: CGSSSGPSGNSYEQYF.

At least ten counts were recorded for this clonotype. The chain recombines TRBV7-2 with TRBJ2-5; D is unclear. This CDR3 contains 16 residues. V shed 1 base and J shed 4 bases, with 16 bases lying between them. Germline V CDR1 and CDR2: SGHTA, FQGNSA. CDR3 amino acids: CASSLVALRLSETQYF. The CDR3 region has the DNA TGTGCCAGCAGCTTAGTAGCTCTCCGACTGTCAGAGACCCAGTACTTC.

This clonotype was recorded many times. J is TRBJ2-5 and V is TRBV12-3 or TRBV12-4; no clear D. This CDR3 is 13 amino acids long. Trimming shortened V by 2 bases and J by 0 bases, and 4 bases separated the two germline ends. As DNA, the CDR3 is TGTGCCAGCAGTTTATCATACCAAGAGACCCAGTACTTC. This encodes CASSLSYQETQYF.

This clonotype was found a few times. CDR3 protein: CASSPTGTGSSEAFF. In DNA, the CDR3 is TGTGCCAGCTCACCTACCGGGACAGGGTCGTCTGAAGCTTTCTTT. V is TRBV18 and J is TRBJ1-1; 9 bases fit TRBD1. The CDR3 consists of 15 residues. The V gene's germline CDR1 is KGHSH and CDR2 LQKENI. The V and J ends lost 3 bases and 6 bases, in that order; junction bases with no gene match: 8.

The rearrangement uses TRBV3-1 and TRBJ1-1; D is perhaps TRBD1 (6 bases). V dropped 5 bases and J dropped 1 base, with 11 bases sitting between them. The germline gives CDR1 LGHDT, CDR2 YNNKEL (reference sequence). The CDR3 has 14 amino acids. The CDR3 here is CASSIGQWNTEAFF. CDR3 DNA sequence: TGTGCCAGCAGCATTGGACAGTGGAACACTGAAGCTTTCTTT.

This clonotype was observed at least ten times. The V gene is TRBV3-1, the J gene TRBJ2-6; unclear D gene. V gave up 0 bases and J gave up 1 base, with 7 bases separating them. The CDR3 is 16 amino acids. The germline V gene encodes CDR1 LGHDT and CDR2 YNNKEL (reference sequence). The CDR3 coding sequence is TGTGCCAGCAGCCAAGATCCGGGTTCTGGGGCCAACGTCCTGACTTTC. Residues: CASSQDPGSGANVLTF.

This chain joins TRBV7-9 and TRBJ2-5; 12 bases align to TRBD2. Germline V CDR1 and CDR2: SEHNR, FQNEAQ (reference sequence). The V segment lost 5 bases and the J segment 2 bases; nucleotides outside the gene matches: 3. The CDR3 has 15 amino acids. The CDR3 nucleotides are TGTGCCAGCAGCGACCTAGCGGGAGGGCAAGAGACCCAGTACTTC. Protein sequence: CASSDLAGGQETQYF.

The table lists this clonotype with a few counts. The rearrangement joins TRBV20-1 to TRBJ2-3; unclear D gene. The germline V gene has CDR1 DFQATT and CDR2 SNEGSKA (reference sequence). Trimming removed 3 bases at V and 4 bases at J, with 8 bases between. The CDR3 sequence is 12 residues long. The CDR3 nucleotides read TGCAGTGCTAGTAGGGTGGCAGATACGCAGTATTTT. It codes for CSASRVADTQYF.